Listed here are 17 T cell receptor beta chains from one sample, sequenced in a study of blood T cells in healthy people across ages. Combining a sample-barcoded 5' primer with a J-beta primer mix, a second PCR ran for roughly 7 to 11 cycles. TCRdb itself ran the 5' RACE reads through MiXCR, one entry per CDR3 protein. The table shows some 1.8 million distinct CDR3 sequences, with roughly two fifths occurring only once. The sequenced material came from blood. Source of these receptors: a human donor in good health.

This clonotype has a count of ten or more. The chain carries TRBV10-3 and TRBJ2-3, with D hard to call. Germline V gene data show CDR1 as ENHRY and CDR2 as SYGVKD. Trimming took 0 bases from V and 4 from J, leaving 5 bases between them. The CDR3 runs to 13 residues. CDR3 amino acids: CAISESGSDTQYF. The CDR3 DNA follows: TGTGCCATCAGTGAGTCAGGATCAGATACGCAGTATTTT.

This clonotype was observed once. The chain joins TRBV24-1 to TRBJ2-2; D is perhaps TRBD2 (6 bases). The CDR3 covers 17 residues. Trimming removed 3 bases at V and 3 bases at J, with 16 bases between. CDR1 and CDR2 (germline): KGHDR, SFDVKD. CDR3 in DNA: TGTGCCACCAGTGATGCCAGACTAGGGCGTTACACCGGGGAGCTGTTTTTT. This translates into CATSDARLGRYTGELFF.

The V gene is TRBV6-1, the J gene TRBJ1-5, with a weak D call TRBD1 (6 bases). CDR1 MNHNS and CDR2 SASEGT come from the germline V gene. V was shortened by 6 bases and J by 9 bases, with 21 bases between the two germline ends. This CDR3 contains 15 residues. The CDR3 loop is CASREAGARAGPQHF. CDR3 bases: TGTGCCAGCAGGGAGGCAGGGGCCCGCGCCGGGCCCCAGCATTTT.

On this clonotype itself: Being one base from a much bigger clone, this may be a read error. The J gene is TRBJ2-4, the V gene TRBV29-1; 10 positions match TRBD1. The J call may be wrong; the DNA end is better matched by TRBJ2-7. CDR1 and CDR2 (germline): SQVTM, ANQGSEA. The CDR3 is 14 amino acids. Here the CDR3 DNA reads TGCAGCGTTGTGGGGGACAGGGGATGGTACGAGCAGTACTTC. The encoded protein is CSVVGDRGWYEQYF.

The V call is TRBV5-1, the J call TRBJ2-5; D is possibly TRBD1 (5 bases). With 5 bases removed from V and 3 bases from J, the gap between germline ends came to 14 bases. The CDR3 extends over 14 amino acids. Germline V lookup: CDR1 SGHRS, CDR2 YFSETQ. The DNA for the CDR3 is TGCGCCAGCAGACCCCAAGGGGTGGAAGAGACCCAGTACTTC. It yields the protein CASRPQGVEETQYF.

This clonotype was counted a few times. The chain couples TRBV5-5 to TRBJ2-5; the D gene could be TRBD1 or TRBD2 (5 bases each). Trimming took 4 bases from V and 2 from J, leaving 15 bases between them. The CDR3 runs 15 residues. The V gene's germline CDR1 is SGHKS and CDR2 YYEKEE (reference sequence). CDR3 bases: TGTGCCAGCAGCCGTGGGGGAGCTACACAAGAGACCCAGTACTTC. This translates into CASSRGGATQETQYF.

This clonotype was seen a single time. The V gene is TRBV5-1, the J gene TRBJ2-1; 14 bases match TRBD2. Unmatched junction bases numbered 8, after V lost 0 bases and J lost 9 bases. The CDR3 is 17 amino acids. The germline CDR1 and CDR2 sequences are SGHRS and YFSETQ. CDR3 bases: TGCGCCAGCAGCTTGGCCCTAGGGACTAGCGGGGGCAGTGAGCAGTTCTTC. Protein: CASSLALGTSGGSEQFF.

As for this clonotype: At one of its ends the junction is not consistent with the germline gene, which may arise from a read error. V usage is TRBV12-3 or TRBV12-4 and J usage is TRBJ2-1; D remains ambiguous. The CDR3 sequence is 13 residues long. DNA for the CDR3: TGTGTCAGCACCTTCTTCGGGCACAATGAGCAGTTCTTC. Its translation: CVSTFFGHNEQFF.

The chain uses TRBV20-1 and TRBJ2-4; no clear D gene. The DNA end lines up better with TRBJ2-7; the J call may be wrong. CDR3 size: 12 residues. The germline gives CDR1 DFQATT, CDR2 SNEGSKA (reference sequence). DNA of the CDR3: TGCAGTGCTAGGTCGGATCCCTACGAGCAGTACTTC. Translation: CSARSDPYEQYF.

This clonotype occurred many times. V is TRBV7-3 and J is TRBJ1-1; 8 bases match TRBD1. This CDR3 spans 13 amino acids. After removal of 5 bases from V and 5 bases from J, the junction contained 4 bases not matched to a gene. CDR1 SGHTA and CDR2 FQGTGA come from the germline V gene. The CDR3 DNA sequence: TGTGCCAGCAGCACGACAGGGGATACTGAAGCTTTCTTT. Translated, it gives CASSTTGDTEAFF. The whole variable domain, remainder taken from reference TRBV7-3 and TRBJ1-1, is GAGVSQTPSNKVTEKGKYVELRCDPISGHTALYWYRQSLGQGPEFLIYFQGTGAADDSGLPNDRFFAVRPEGSVSTLKIQRTERGDSAVYLCASSTTGDTEAFFGQGTRLTVV.

The J gene is TRBJ2-5, the V gene TRBV6-2 or TRBV6-3; weak D call: TRBD2 (6 bases). The CDR3 covers 16 residues. Germline V gives CDR1 MNHEY, CDR2 SVGEGT. V was clipped by 2 bases and J by 0 bases, with 13 bases between them. Written as DNA, the CDR3 is TGTGCCAGCAGTTACCTCTTCCTAGCGTACCAAGAGACCCAGTACTTC. Amino acid sequence: CASSYLFLAYQETQYF.

The chain employs TRBV29-1 and TRBJ1-1; D unresolved. This CDR3 has 12 residues. Germline V lookup: CDR1 SQVTM, CDR2 ANQGSEA. Trimming removed 7 bases from V and 5 bases from J, with 14 bases in between. CDR3 nucleotide sequence: TGCAGCGGTGGGGAACGCGAGACTGAAGCTTTCTTT. Translated, it gives CSGGERETEAFF.

This rearrangement joins TRBV5-1 to TRBJ1-1; 7 positions agree with TRBD1. Germline loops: CDR1 SGHRS, CDR2 YFSETQ. With 3 bases clipped from V and 6 bases from J, the junction kept 8 bases outside the gene matches. The CDR3 spans 14 residues. The CDR3 coding sequence is TGCGCCAGCAGCTCGCCACAGGGGTTATCTGAAGCTTTCTTT. This codes for CASSSPQGLSEAFF. Filled out from reference TRBV5-1 and TRBJ1-1, the complete variable domain reads KAGVTQTPRYLIKTRGQQVTLSCSPISGHRSVSWYQQTPGQGLQFLFEYFSETQRNKGNFPGRFSGRQFSNSRSEMNVSTLELGDSALYLCASSSPQGLSEAFFGQGTRLTVV.

As regards this clonotype: Germline and junction disagree at one end, which may indicate a read error. The chain couples TRBV5-6 to TRBJ2-4; TRBD1 agrees at 8 bases. The CDR3 loop spans 14 amino acids. Germline V gene sequence: CDR1 SGHDT, CDR2 YYEEEE. DNA for the CDR3: TGTGCCGGCAGCTTGGGACAGGAGAGAAATGAGCAGTACTTC. Residues: CAGSLGQERNEQYF.

In its sample, this clonotype was seen once. CDR3 bases: TGTGCCAGCAGTGACCCACGAGACGAAGCTTTCTTT. Its protein is CASSDPRDEAFF. V usage is TRBV28 and J usage is TRBJ1-1; D not certain. The CDR3 runs 12 residues. CDR1 is MDHEN and CDR2 is SYDVKM in the germline V gene. With 5 bases removed from V and 8 bases from J, the gap between germline ends came to 12 bases.

The chain has TRBV20-1 and TRBJ2-3, with 7 bases that match TRBD1. This CDR3 comprises 13 residues. Germline CDR1 reads DFQATT; CDR2 reads SNEGSKA (reference sequence). The junction had 10 bases not matched to a gene; V was cut back by 5 bases and J by 8 bases. CDR3 nucleotides: TGCAGTGCTGATGACCAGGGGGTTGGTACGCAGTATTTT. Translated: CSADDQGVGTQYF.

This chain joins TRBV24-1 and TRBJ1-2; a possible D gene is TRBD1 (5 bases). CDR1 is KGHDR, CDR2 SFDVKD, per germline. CDR3 length equals 15 residues. The V gene lost 5 bases and the J gene lost 8 bases, with 20 bases spanning the gap. CDR3 region: CATSVRGWGSDGYTF. The CDR3 DNA reads as TGTGCCACCAGTGTTCGGGGCTGGGGGTCTGACGGCTACACCTTC.